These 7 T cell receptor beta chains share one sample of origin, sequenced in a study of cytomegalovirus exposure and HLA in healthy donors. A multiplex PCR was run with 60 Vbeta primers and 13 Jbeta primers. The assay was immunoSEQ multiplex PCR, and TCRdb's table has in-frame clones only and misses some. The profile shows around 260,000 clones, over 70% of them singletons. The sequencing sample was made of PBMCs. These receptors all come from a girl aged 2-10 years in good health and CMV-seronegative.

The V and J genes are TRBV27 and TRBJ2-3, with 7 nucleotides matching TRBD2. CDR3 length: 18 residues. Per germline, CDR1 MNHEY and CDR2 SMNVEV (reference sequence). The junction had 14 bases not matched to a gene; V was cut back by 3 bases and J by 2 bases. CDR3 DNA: TGTGCCAGCAGTTTTGTCTGGCGGGAGCGGGAAAACACAGATACGCAGTATTTT. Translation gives CASSFVWRERENTDTQYF.

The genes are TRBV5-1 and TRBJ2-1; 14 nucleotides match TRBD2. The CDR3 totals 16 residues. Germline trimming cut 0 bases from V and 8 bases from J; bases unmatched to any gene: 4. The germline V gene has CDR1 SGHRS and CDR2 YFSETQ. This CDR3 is CASSLAGTSGSDEQFF. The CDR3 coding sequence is TGCGCCAGCAGCTTGGCCGGGACTAGCGGGAGCGATGAGCAGTTCTTC.

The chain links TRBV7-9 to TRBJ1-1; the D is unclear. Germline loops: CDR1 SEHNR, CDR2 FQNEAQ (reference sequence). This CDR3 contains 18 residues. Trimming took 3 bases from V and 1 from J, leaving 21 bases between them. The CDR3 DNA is TGTGCCAGCAGCTTTATGGCCAGGCCGCATTTGGGGAACACTGAAGCTTTCTTT. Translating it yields CASSFMARPHLGNTEAFF. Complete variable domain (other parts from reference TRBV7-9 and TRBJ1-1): DTGVSQNPRHKITKRGQNVTFRCDPISEHNRLYWYRQTLGQGPEFLTYFQNEAQLEKSRLLSDRFSAERPKGSFSTLEIQRTEQGDSAMYLCASSFMARPHLGNTEAFFGQGTRLTVV.

CDR3 sequence: CASSMVWSTTNEKLFF. The DNA for the CDR3 is TGTGCCAGTAGTATGGTTTGGAGCACAACTAATGAAAAACTGTTTTTT. The rearrangement links TRBV19 to TRBJ1-4; no definite D call. The V end was cut by 3 bases, the J end by 0 bases, with 11 bases between. CDR3 length equals 16 residues. The germline CDR1 and CDR2 sequences are LNHDA and SQIVND (reference sequence). Full variable domain (missing parts from reference TRBV19 and TRBJ1-4): DGGITQSPKYLFRKEGQNVTLSCEQNLNHDAMYWYRQDPGQGLRLIYYSQIVNDFQKGDIAEGYSVSREKKESFPLTVTSAQKNPTAFYLCASSMVWSTTNEKLFFGSGTQLSVL.

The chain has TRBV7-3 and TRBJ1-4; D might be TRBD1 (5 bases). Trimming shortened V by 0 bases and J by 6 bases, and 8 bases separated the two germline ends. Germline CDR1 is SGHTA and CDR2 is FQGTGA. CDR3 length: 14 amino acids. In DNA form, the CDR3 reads TGTGCCAGCAGCTTAACCAGGGAAGATGAAAAACTGTTTTTT. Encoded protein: CASSLTREDEKLFF. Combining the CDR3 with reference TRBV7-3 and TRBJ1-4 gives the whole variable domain GAGVSQTPSNKVTEKGKYVELRCDPISGHTALYWYRQSLGQGPEFLIYFQGTGAADDSGLPNDRFFAVRPEGSVSTLKIQRTERGDSAVYLCASSLTREDEKLFFGSGTQLSVL.

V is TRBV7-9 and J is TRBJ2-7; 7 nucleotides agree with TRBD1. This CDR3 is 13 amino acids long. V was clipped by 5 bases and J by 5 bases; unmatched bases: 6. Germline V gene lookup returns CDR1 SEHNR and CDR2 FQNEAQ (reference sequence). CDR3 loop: CASSPTGTNEQYF. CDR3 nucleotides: TGTGCCAGCAGCCCGACAGGGACAAACGAGCAGTACTTC.

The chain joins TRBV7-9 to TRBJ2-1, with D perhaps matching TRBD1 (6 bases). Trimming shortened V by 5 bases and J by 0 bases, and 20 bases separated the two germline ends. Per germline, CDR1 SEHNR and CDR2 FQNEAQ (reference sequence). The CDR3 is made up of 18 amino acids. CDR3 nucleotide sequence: TGTGCCAGCAGCGCCGAGGACCAGGGGTTAAGCTCCTACAATGAGCAGTTCTTC. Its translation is CASSAEDQGLSSYNEQFF.